The clone carrying this T cell receptor (beta chain) turned up a few times. The study amplified TCR beta CDR3 regions using RNA transcripts. Amplification began with first-round RT-PCR using HTBI primers, then second-round multiplex PCR was performed. TCRdb processed the multiplex PCR reads anew with MiXCR; each CDR3 protein has one entry. In the table there are some 1.1 million distinct CDR3 sequences, approximately 35% of which are singletons. The V gene's germline CDR1 is SGHDN and CDR2 FVKESK. The CDR3 loop spans 15 amino acids. V lost 5 bases and J 3 bases, leaving 17 bases between the germline ends. This entry belongs to a study of Graves' ophthalmopathy and Graves' hyperthyroidism.

The clonotype comes from an adult man with Graves' hyperthyroidism. The chain links TRBV14 to TRBJ2-7, with a weak D call TRBD2 (5 bases). The sample comprised peripheral blood or thyroid tissue (not recorded which). CDR3 bases: TGTGCCAGCAGCATGATCCGGGGTGAGATCTACGAGCAGTACTTC. Translated, it gives CASSMIRGEIYEQYF.